Each of the 9 T cell receptor beta chains below was sequenced from the same sample in a study of T cells after yellow fever vaccination. TCRdb reprocessed the 5' RACE reads via MiXCR and lists one record per CDR3 protein. The table shows more than 95,000 distinct CDR3 sequences, with 6.5% to 9% occurring only once. The sample consisted of CD4+ T cells sorted from PBMCs, taken about 49 days after the first yellow fever vaccination. The receptors were sampled from a man younger than 30 who received the YFV17D yellow fever vaccine.

This clonotype was seen ten or more times. This chain joins TRBV18 and TRBJ2-1; D tentatively fits TRBD1 or TRBD2 (5 bases each). The CDR3 spans 19 residues. Trimming stripped 6 bases from V and 0 bases from J, with 24 bases between. Germline V gives CDR1 KGHSH, CDR2 LQKENI. CDR3: CASSRDGGLAGASYNEQFF. The CDR3 DNA follows: TGTGCCAGCTCGAGGGACGGAGGACTCGCGGGTGCCTCCTACAATGAGCAGTTCTTC.

The sample holds many counts of this clonotype. The chain couples TRBV5-1 to TRBJ1-1, with TRBD1 as a possible D gene (5 bases). Trimming took 4 bases from V and 5 from J, leaving 15 bases between them. The CDR3 contains 14 residues. Germline CDR1 and CDR2: SGHRS and YFSETQ. The CDR3 DNA reads TGCGCCAGCAGCGTTGACAGCGCAGTTACTGAAGCTTTCTTT. Its protein is CASSVDSAVTEAFF.

This clonotype was recorded at least ten times. The rearrangement links TRBV12-3 or TRBV12-4 to TRBJ1-1; D remains unclear. The CDR3 runs 13 residues. With 3 bases removed from V and 5 bases from J, the gap between germline ends came to 10 bases. CDR3 nucleotides: TGTGCCAGCAGTTTCCGGGTAGGGACTGAAGCTTTCTTT. It translates to CASSFRVGTEAFF.

This clonotype appeared a few times. The chain links TRBV5-4 to TRBJ2-5, with 16 bases identical to TRBD2. The germline V gene has CDR1 SGHNT and CDR2 YYREEE (reference sequence). CDR3 length: 17 residues. V gave up 4 bases and J gave up 5 bases; unmatched junction bases: 8. The DNA for the CDR3 is TGTGCCAGCAGCCCCGGGACTAGCGGGGGGGCCTATGAGACCCAGTACTTC. Its translation is CASSPGTSGGAYETQYF.

This clonotype was detected many times. This sequence joins TRBV24-1 and TRBJ2-5, with no clear D. The V gene's germline CDR1 is KGHDR and CDR2 SFDVKD. The CDR3 covers 11 residues. V lost 10 bases and J 6 bases, leaving 11 bases between the germline ends. The chain's CDR3 is CATQESKTQYF. DNA for the CDR3: TGTGCCACGCAGGAGAGTAAGACCCAGTACTTC.

This clonotype was seen many times. V usage is TRBV10-3 and J usage is TRBJ2-1, with unresolved D. Trimming took 4 bases from V and 9 from J, leaving 7 bases between them. Germline CDR1 and CDR2: ENHRY and SYGVKD. The CDR3 is made up of 11 amino acids. The CDR3 sequence is CAISVEVEQFF. CDR3 DNA sequence: TGTGCCATCAGTGTCGAGGTTGAGCAGTTCTTC.

There are a few counts of this clonotype. The V gene is TRBV20-1, the J gene TRBJ2-5; possibly TRBD1 or TRBD2 for D (5 bases each). From germline, CDR1 is DFQATT and CDR2 SNEGSKA (reference sequence). V was trimmed by 0 bases and J by 2 bases, leaving 10 bases between them. This CDR3 region has 14 residues. DNA for the CDR3: TGCAGTGCTAGAGATCGCAGGGAGCAAGAGACCCAGTACTTC. As protein: CSARDRREQETQYF.

This clonotype was counted ten times or more. The chain couples TRBV4-3 to TRBJ2-5; the match to TRBD2 covers 10 bases. Per germline, CDR1 LGHNA and CDR2 YSLEER. The ends lost 3 bases at V and 2 bases at J; junction bases unmatched: 12. The CDR3 totals 18 residues. This CDR3 is CASSHQLAGSRGQETQYF. The CDR3 DNA follows: TGCGCCAGCAGCCACCAACTAGCGGGGTCTCGGGGGCAAGAGACCCAGTACTTC.

This clonotype showed up many times. The chain uses TRBV5-1 and TRBJ1-4; 10 bases are a match to TRBD1. Germline V lookup: CDR1 SGHRS, CDR2 YFSETQ. Trimming removed 7 bases from V and 8 bases from J; junction bases left unmatched: 8. This CDR3 has 14 amino acids. CDR3 sequence (DNA): TGCGCCAGCGCCTGGGGACAGGGGCAGGAAAAACTGTTTTTT. As protein: CASAWGQGQEKLFF.